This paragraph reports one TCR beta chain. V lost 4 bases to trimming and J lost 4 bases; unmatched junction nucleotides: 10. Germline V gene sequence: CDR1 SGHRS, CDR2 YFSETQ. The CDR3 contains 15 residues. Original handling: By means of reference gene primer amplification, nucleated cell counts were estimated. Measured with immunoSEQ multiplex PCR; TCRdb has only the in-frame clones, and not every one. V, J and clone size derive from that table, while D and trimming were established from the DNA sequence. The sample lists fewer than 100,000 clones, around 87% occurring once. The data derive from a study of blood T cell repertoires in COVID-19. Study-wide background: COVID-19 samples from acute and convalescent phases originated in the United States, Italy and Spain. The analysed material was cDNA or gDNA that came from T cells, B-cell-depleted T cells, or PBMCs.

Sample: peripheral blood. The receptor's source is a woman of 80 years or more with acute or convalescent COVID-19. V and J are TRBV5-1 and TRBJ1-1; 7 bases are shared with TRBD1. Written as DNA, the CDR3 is TGCGCCAGCAGCGAAGGGACAGCCCGGGTCACTGAAGCTTTCTTT. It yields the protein CASSEGTARVTEAFF.